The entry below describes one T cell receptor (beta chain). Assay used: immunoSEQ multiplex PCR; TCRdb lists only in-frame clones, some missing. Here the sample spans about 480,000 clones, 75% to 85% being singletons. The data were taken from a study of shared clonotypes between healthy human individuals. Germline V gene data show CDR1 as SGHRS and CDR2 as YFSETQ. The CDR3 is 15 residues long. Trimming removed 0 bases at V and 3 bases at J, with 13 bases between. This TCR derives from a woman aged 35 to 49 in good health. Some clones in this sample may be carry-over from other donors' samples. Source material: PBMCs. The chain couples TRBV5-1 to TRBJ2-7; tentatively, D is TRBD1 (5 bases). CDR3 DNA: TGCGCCAGCAGCTTGGAACCCCAGGACATCTACGAGCAGTACTTC. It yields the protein CASSLEPQDIYEQYF.